This is a list of T cell receptor beta chains from one sample in a study of tumor-infiltrating lymphocytes in primary liver carcinoma. Each CDR3 protein is one row after TCRdb ran MiXCR on the multiplex PCR reads. The sample lists 99,000 or so distinct CDR3 sequences; roughly 80% were seen once. Material: liver tumor tissue from sampling region 3. The receptors were gathered from a middle-aged man with primary liver carcinoma and hepatitis B virus infection. Both conserved end residues are part of each CDR3. Each record gives: clone size, CDR3 length, D gene, J gene, V gene, CDR3 protein, CDR3 DNA. D genes are given only for firm matches. The size entry is marked missing in some rows and otherwise reads once, few, many or a size class.

many	14	-	TRBJ2-3	TRBV5-6	CASDSSGGTDTQYF	TGTGCCAGCGATTCGTCAGGGGGCACAGATACGCAGTATTTT
once	13	-	TRBJ2-2	TRBV11-1	CASCLWDTGELLF	TGTGCCAGCTGCCTTTGGGACACCGGGGAGCTGCTTTTT
-	15	-	TRBJ2-4	TRBV29-1	CSVVVGGRAKNIRYF	TGCAGCGTTGTCGTAGGAGGCAGGGCCAAAAACATTCGGTACTTC
-	13	-	TRBJ2-4	TRBV6-5	CASSNRAKNVQYF	TGTGCCAGCAGTAACAGGGCCAAAAACGTTCAGTACTTC
-	14	TRBD1	TRBJ2-3	TRBV6-1	CTSSHRGPEDRQYF	TGTACCAGCAGCCACAGGGGGCCGGAAGATAGGCAGTATTTT
-	13	-	TRBJ2-5	TRBV12-3/TRBV12-4	CGNSRSGTETQYF	TGTGGCAACAGCCGAAGCGGGACAGAGACTCAGTACTTC
few	14	-	TRBJ2-5	TRBV7-8	CANSLGSGQETQYF	TGTGCCAACAGCTTGGGTAGCGGCCAAGAGACCCAGTATTTC
once	17	TRBD2	TRBJ2-4	TRBV11-1	CASSFPGTSGTENIHYF	TGTGCCAGCAGCTTTCCTGGGACTAGCGGGACCGAGAACATTCACTACTTC
-	18	-	TRBJ2-5	TRBV4-1	CASSSSGSPARGQETQYF	TGCGCCAGCAGCTCTTCAGGAAGCCCCGCTAGGGGCCAAGAGACCCAGTACTTC
-	14	-	TRBJ2-7	TRBV6-1	CASSPDWEYYEQYF	TGTGCCAGCAGTCCAGACTGGGAATACTATGAGCAGTACTTC
-	14	TRBD2	TRBJ2-1	TRBV25-1	CTSSETSAYNKQFF	TGTACCAGCAGTGAGACTAGCGCTTACAATAAGCAGTTCTTC
many	14	TRBD1	TRBJ2-2	TRBV7-2	CASSPGTGAGELFF	TGTGCCAGCAGCCCGGGGACAGGAGCCGGGGAGCTGTTTTTT
-	13	TRBD1	TRBJ1-2	TRBV12-3/TRBV12-4	CPSSQGQTYGYTF	TGTCCCAGCAGCCAGGGACAGACCTATGGCTACACCTTC
-	15	-	TRBJ2-2	TRBV29-1	CSIAGSVGQTGELFF	TGCAGCATTGCGGGGAGTGTAGGGCAAACCGGGGAGCTGTTTTTT
-	12	TRBD2	TRBJ2-7	TRBV29-1	CTVELATYEQYF	TGCACCGTTGAACTAGCGACCTACGAGCAGTACTTT
-	16	-	TRBJ2-6	TRBV6-1	CASSEQPKTGANVMTF	TGTGCCAGCAGTGAACAGCCCAAGACTGGGGCCAACGTCATGACTTTC
many	13	TRBD2	TRBJ2-7	TRBV7-9	CASSLARGGEQYF	TGTGCCAGCAGCTTAGCGCGGGGGGGCGAGCAGTACTTC
-	14	-	TRBJ2-1	TRBV5-8	CASSLVSIGNEQFF	TGTGCCAGCAGCTTGGTGTCCATAGGGAATGAACAGTTCTTC
-	11	-	TRBJ2-7	TRBV12-3/TRBV12-4	CPSSSTYGQYF	TGTCCCAGCAGTTCCACCTACGGGCAGTACTTC
-	13	-	TRBJ2-7	TRBV6-2/TRBV6-3	CTISYEVPYEQYF	TGTACCATCAGTTACGAAGTACCCTACGAGCAGTACTTC
many	14	-	TRBJ2-1	TRBV6-1	CASILLVEGGEQFF	TGTGCCAGCATCCTCCTTGTGGAAGGCGGGGAGCAGTTCTTC
-	16	TRBD1	TRBJ2-1	TRBV20-1	CSARDLGGSSYNEQFF	TGCAGTGCTAGAGATTTAGGGGGCAGTTCCTACAATGAGCAGTTCTTC
-	14	-	TRBJ2-1	TRBV11-3	CPSSLGLSNNEQFF	TGTCCCAGCAGCTTGGGCCTCTCGAACAATGAGCAGTTCTTC
-	13	TRBD2	TRBJ2-1	TRBV18	CASTSGSRNEQFF	TGTGCCAGTACTAGCGGGAGTCGTAATGAGCAGTTCTTC
-	14	TRBD1	TRBJ2-3	TRBV29-1	CSLGQGTSTDTQYF	TGCAGCCTAGGACAGGGGACTAGCACAGATACGCAGTATTTT
medium-sized	16	TRBD2	TRBJ2-7	TRBV6-6	CASSHRAGGPTYEQYF	TGTGCCAGCAGTCATCGAGCGGGAGGGCCTACCTACGAGCAGTACTTC
-	16	-	TRBJ2-1	TRBV4-3	CASSQVAGSSYNVQFF	TGCGCCAGCAGCCAAGTAGCTGGGAGCTCCTATAATGTGCAGTTCTTC
-	14	-	TRBJ2-7	TRBV21-1	CASSKGGRGDELYF	TGTGCCAGCAGCAAAGGTGGCAGGGGTGACGAGCTGTACTTC
-	17	-	TRBJ2-7	TRBV21-1	CASSKESGGGGADVQYF	TGTGCCAGCAGCAAGGAAAGTGGTGGGGGAGGGGCAGACGTGCAGTACTTC
-	18	TRBD2	TRBJ2-2	TRBV4-1	CASCQDSGGASYTGELFF	TGCGCCAGCTGCCAAGACAGCGGGGGGGCGTCGTACACCGGGGAGCTGTTTTTT
many	16	-	TRBJ2-7	TRBV7-9	CASSPPGGLVGGEQYF	TGTGCCAGCAGTCCACCCGGGGGCCTAGTAGGAGGCGAGCAGTACTTC
-	14	-	TRBJ1-1	TRBV20-1	CSVGAVSWDTEAFF	TGCAGTGTTGGGGCTGTTTCGTGGGACACTGAAGCTTTCTTT
once	13	-	TRBJ2-7	TRBV12-5	CTSEGTGSYKQHF	TGTACCAGTGAGGGGACCGGTTCCTACAAGCAGCACTTC
-	16	TRBD2	TRBJ2-3	TRBV12-3/TRBV12-4	CASGSRTSGVTDTQYF	TGTGCCAGCGGTTCGAGGACCAGCGGGGTCACAGATACGCAGTATTTT
once	17	-	TRBJ2-3	TRBV5-4	CASSLGDGQTRTDTHYF	TGTGCCAGCAGCTTGGGGGATGGCCAAACCCGAACAGATACGCACTATTTT
-	12	-	TRBJ1-1	TRBV29-1	CSIDLGGSEAFF	TGCAGCATTGACTTGGGGGGCTCTGAAGCTTTCTTT
-	15	-	TRBJ2-7	TRBV21-1	CASSNMTSGKYEQYF	TGTGCCAGTAGCAACATGACTAGCGGAAAATACGAGCAGTACTTC
-	13	TRBD2	TRBJ2-7	TRBV29-1	CSIQSRGGCKQYF	TGCAGCATTCAATCGAGGGGAGGGTGCAAGCAGTACTTC
once	15	-	TRBJ1-5	TRBV6-5	CAGSSGREGGQPQHF	TGTGCCGGCAGTTCGGGACGGGAAGGGGGACAGCCCCAGCATTTT
many	16	-	TRBJ2-1	TRBV4-2	CASSQDGGRTYNEQFF	TGTGCCAGCAGCCAAGATGGGGGGAGGACCTACAATGAGCAGTTCTTC
-	16	-	TRBJ1-2	TRBV14	CASSQVNSPWENGYTF	TGTGCCAGTAGCCAAGTTAACTCCCCGTGGGAAAATGGCTACACCTTC